The 20 T cell receptor beta chains below were found in one sample sequenced in a study of T cells in Graves' hyperthyroidism and ophthalmopathy (dated 2019 in TCRdb). Receptor libraries were prepared by multiplex PCR. These reads were obtained on an Illumina HiSeq 2000. The TCR beta CDR3 regions were amplified from RNA transcripts. For the first round of RT-PCR on the TCR CDR3, the HTBI primer set was used together with the Qiagen OneStep RT-PCR kit. In-frame beta chains were kept once TCRdb had trimmed the public reads at Q25 with fastp and called clones with MiXCR. Identical CDR3 proteins give one entry, which carries the most common genes and DNA. The sample profile shows under 350,000 distinct CDR3 sequences; roughly 13% of them were found once. 6.5% to 10% of the sample belongs to the ten largest clones. Material for sequencing was blood. Receptors were obtained from a woman aged 40 to 50 with Graves' hyperthyroidism.

This clonotype was observed many times. The chain recombines TRBV6-1 with TRBJ1-2; tentative D call: TRBD1 (5 bases). The CDR3 has 17 residues. The germline V and J ends were trimmed by 7 bases and 0 bases, with 21 bases remaining between them. CDR1 is MNHNS and CDR2 is SASEGT in the germline V gene. DNA for the CDR3: TGTGCCAGCAAAGGAGCCCAGGGTCGGGGAGCTAACTATGGCTACACCTTC. As protein: CASKGAQGRGANYGYTF.

This clonotype was counted only a few times. The rearrangement links TRBV6-4 to TRBJ2-1; 11 nucleotides match TRBD1. The ends lost 0 bases at V and 8 bases at J; junction bases unmatched: 3. Germline V lookup: CDR1 MRHNA, CDR2 SNTAGT. This CDR3 is built from 15 residues. The CDR3 bases are TGTGCCAGCAGTGACTCGGGGACAGGGGGAGATGAGCAGTTCTTC. It translates to CASSDSGTGGDEQFF.

The sample holds many counts of this clonotype. The chain has TRBV12-3 or TRBV12-4 and TRBJ1-2; D uncertain. Trimming took 11 bases from V and 2 from J, leaving 18 bases between them. The CDR3 is 14 amino acids. This CDR3 is CAVSDVPGNYGYTF. The CDR3 DNA is TGTGCCGTCTCAGATGTGCCGGGGAACTATGGCTACACCTTC.

This clonotype was detected many times. The chain combines TRBV11-2 with TRBJ2-3, with D possibly matching TRBD1 (5 bases). Germline V CDR1 and CDR2: SGHAT, FQNNGV. CDR3 size: 14 residues. V gave up 5 bases and J gave up 6 bases, with 15 bases separating them. The DNA of the CDR3 is TGTGCCAGCAGCCCGGCAGTAGCAGGGGATACGCAGTATTTT. This encodes CASSPAVAGDTQYF. Supplemented by reference TRBV11-2 and TRBJ2-3, the full variable domain reads EAGVAQSPRYKIIEKRQSVAFWCNPISGHATLYWYQQILGQGPKLLIQFQNNGVVDDSQLPKDRFSAERLKGVDSTLKIQPAKLEDSAVYLCASSPAVAGDTQYFGPGTRLTVL.

The sample holds many counts of this clonotype. V gene TRBV11-2 combines with J gene TRBJ1-1; 10 positions match TRBD1. CDR1 is SGHAT, CDR2 FQNNGV, per germline. There are 16 residues in the CDR3. V trimming: 1 base; J trimming: 3 bases; junction bases outside the gene matches: 5. CDR3 in DNA: TGTGCCAGCAGCTTAGGGAGGACAGGGGGGGACACTGAAGCTTTCTTT. This gives the protein CASSLGRTGGDTEAFF.

This clonotype was observed at least ten times. The V and J genes are TRBV29-1 and TRBJ2-7; no clear D gene. V was pared by 6 bases and J by 1 base, with 7 bases between. CDR3 size: 11 residues. Germline V lookup: CDR1 SQVTM, CDR2 ANQGSEA. In nucleotides, the CDR3 is TGCAGCGTAAAGGAGTCCTACGAGCAGTACTTC. Protein: CSVKESYEQYF.

A note on this clonotype: It may be a read error: a sequence one base away is much more abundant. CDR3 sequence reads: CASSPRTYDNEQSF. The CDR3 DNA reads TGTGCCAGCAGCCCCAGGACGTACGACAATGAGCAGTCCTTC. V and J are TRBV7-2 and TRBJ2-1; the D is unclear. CDR3 size: 14 residues. Germline V lookup: CDR1 SGHTA, CDR2 FQGNSA. Together with reference TRBV7-2 and TRBJ2-1, the CDR3 gives the full variable domain: GAGVSQSPSNKVTEKGKDVELRCDPISGHTALYWYRQSLGQGLEFLIYFQGNSAPDKSGLPSDRFSAERTGGSVSTLTIQRTQQEDSAVYLCASSPRTYDNEQSFGPGTRLTVL.

This clonotype was found many times. The chain uses TRBV7-9 and TRBJ2-7; TRBD1 aligns across 8 bases. This CDR3 contains 15 residues. Germline V lookup: CDR1 SEHNR, CDR2 FQNEAQ (reference sequence). V was pared by 5 bases and J by 5 bases, with 11 bases of the junction left unmatched. The CDR3 region is CASSPGQGRGDEQYF. The CDR3, as DNA: TGTGCCAGCAGCCCAGGACAGGGACGGGGAGACGAGCAGTACTTC.

This clonotype was seen ten or more times. The chain carries TRBV7-2 and TRBJ2-1; TRBD2 matches 11 bases. The CDR3 is 15 residues long. The ends lost 5 bases at V and 5 bases at J; junction bases unmatched: 5. The germline V gene encodes CDR1 SGHTA and CDR2 FQGNSA. The CDR3 spells CASSAGTSGNNEQFF. The CDR3 DNA follows: TGTGCCAGCAGCGCAGGGACTAGCGGAAACAATGAGCAGTTCTTC.

This clonotype was picked up a small number of times. The V and J genes are TRBV7-2 and TRBJ1-5; D is ambiguous. Trimming pared 1 base from V and 5 bases from J, leaving 6 bases between. This CDR3 has 13 amino acids. Per the germline V gene, CDR1 is SGHTA and CDR2 is FQGNSA. CDR3 sequence: CASSLVVDQPQHF. Here the CDR3 DNA reads TGTGCCAGCAGCTTAGTAGTAGATCAGCCCCAGCATTTT.

The sample holds many counts of this clonotype. The chain recombines TRBV3-1 with TRBJ1-4; D possibly corresponds to TRBD1 (6 bases). The germline CDR1 and CDR2 sequences are LGHDT and YNNKEL (reference sequence). CDR3 length equals 16 residues. Between the trimmed V and J ends, which lost 1 base and 4 bases, there was a span of 13 bases. The CDR3 region is CASSQGFGQFNEKLFF. The CDR3 nucleotides read TGTGCCAGCAGCCAAGGATTCGGACAGTTTAATGAAAAACTGTTTTTT.

This rearrangement joins TRBV6-1 to TRBJ2-1; 9 bases are shared with TRBD2. CDR3 size: 15 residues. Per germline, CDR1 MNHNS and CDR2 SASEGT. Germline trimming cut 5 bases from V and 13 bases from J; bases unmatched to any gene: 15. CDR3 sequence reads: CASSPGTFSGSYQFF. The DNA of the CDR3 is TGTGCCAGCAGTCCAGGGACGTTTAGCGGGAGTTATCAGTTCTTC.

The CDR3 DNA sequence: TGTGCCAGTAGTAAGAGAGCAACTAATGAAAAACTGTTTTTT. Encoded protein: CASSKRATNEKLFF. The rearrangement joins TRBV19 to TRBJ1-4; no clear D gene. The CDR3 is 14 amino acids. Looked up from germline, CDR1 is LNHDA and CDR2 is SQIVND (reference sequence). V shed 4 bases and J shed 0 bases, with 6 bases lying between them.

V usage is TRBV2 and J usage is TRBJ2-1, with TRBD2 as a possible D gene (6 bases). V lost 4 bases and J lost 6, with 10 bases in between. CDR3 length: 13 residues. CDR1 is SNHLY, CDR2 FYNNEI, per germline. In DNA form, the CDR3 reads TGTGCCAGCAGTGGAGGGACTTTCAATGAGCAGTTCTTC. Translated: CASSGGTFNEQFF.

In this sample, this clonotype turned up many times. The chain recombines TRBV6-1 with TRBJ1-5; the match to TRBD1 covers 9 bases. The germline gives CDR1 MNHNS, CDR2 SASEGT. V shed 2 bases and J 6 bases; nucleotides not matched to a gene: 17. CDR3 length: 19 amino acids. CDR3 in amino acids: CASSENPPGYRGLGQPQHF. The CDR3 DNA reads as TGTGCCAGCAGTGAAAATCCCCCGGGATACAGGGGGCTAGGTCAGCCCCAGCATTTT.

This clonotype was seen only a few times. The chain links TRBV18 to TRBJ1-4, with D maybe TRBD1 (5 bases). Trimming pared 2 bases from V and 6 bases from J, leaving 7 bases between. The V gene's germline CDR1 is KGHSH and CDR2 LQKENI. The CDR3 length is 13 residues. The CDR3 region has the DNA TGTGCCAGCTCACCAGGGGCATATGAAAAACTGTTTTTT. This translates into CASSPGAYEKLFF. The full variable domain, with the rest looked up from reference TRBV18 and TRBJ1-4, is NAGVMQNPRHLVRRRGQEARLRCSPMKGHSHVYWYRQLPEEGLKFMVYLQKENIIDESGMPKERFSAEFPKEGPSILRIQQVVRGDSAAYFCASSPGAYEKLFFGSGTQLSVL.

This clonotype has at least ten counts. The V call is TRBV6-1, the J call TRBJ2-1; 9 bases line up with TRBD1. CDR3 length: 14 residues. The junction had 8 bases not matched to a gene; V was cut back by 5 bases and J by 9 bases. Germline loops: CDR1 MNHNS, CDR2 SASEGT. DNA of the CDR3: TGTGCCAGCAGTTATTATCCGGGACAGGGTGAGCAGTTCTTC. Its translation is CASSYYPGQGEQFF.

The chain uses TRBV12-3 or TRBV12-4 and TRBJ2-4; TRBD2 aligns across 13 bases. This CDR3 comprises 16 residues. The V segment lost 6 bases and the J segment 4 bases; nucleotides outside the gene matches: 6. This chain's CDR3 is CASRAGTSGKKNIQYF. The CDR3 DNA is TGTGCCAGCAGGGCCGGGACTAGCGGGAAGAAAAACATTCAGTACTTC.

This clonotype was recorded many times. The chain recombines TRBV13 with TRBJ2-7; 7 bases line up with TRBD1. Germline V lookup: CDR1 PRHDT, CDR2 FYEKMQ (reference sequence). This CDR3 spans 14 amino acids. Trimming cost V 6 bases and J 3 bases; bases outside gene matches: 8. As DNA, the CDR3 is TGTGCCAGCAGTCCGGACAGGTTTGACTACGAGCAGTACTTC. Translating gives CASSPDRFDYEQYF. Filled out from reference TRBV13 and TRBJ2-7, the complete variable domain reads AAGVIQSPRHLIKEKRETATLKCYPIPRHDTVYWYQQGPGQDPQFLISFYEKMQSDKGSIPDRFSAQQFSDYHSELNMSSLELGDSALYFCASSPDRFDYEQYFGPGTRLTVT.

This clonotype was recorded many times. The gene calls are TRBV12-3 or TRBV12-4 and TRBJ1-1; D unresolved. Deletions cut 0 bases from V and 3 bases from J, with 11 bases between. The CDR3 runs to 15 residues. The CDR3 loop reads CASSLAGGSYTEAFF. As DNA, the CDR3 is TGTGCCAGCAGTTTAGCCGGCGGGAGTTACACTGAAGCTTTCTTT.